The 15 T cell receptor beta chains presented below share a single source sample, sequenced in a study of human T cells and chemical hapten exposure. Via MiXCR, TCRdb re-called the RACE reads, giving one row per CDR3 protein. The table shows 80,000 to 100,000 distinct CDR3 sequences, with over 6% occurring only once. Described time point: patch test 1, 2 weeks after DPC sensitization. Stated treatment: therapeutic diphenylcyclopropenone sensitization with weekly scalp DPC. Sequences were derived from whole blood, sampled in connection with sensitization to the hapten diphenylcyclopropenone (DPC). Receptor source: a woman in her 30s with alopecia areata. Some clones in this sample may be carry-over from other donors' samples.

This clonotype came up a few times. The chain joins TRBV7-3 to TRBJ1-6; D remains ambiguous. This CDR3 spans 14 amino acids. Germline loops: CDR1 SGHTA, CDR2 FQGTGA. Between the trimmed V and J ends, which lost 5 bases and 4 bases, there was a span of 9 bases. In DNA form, the CDR3 reads TGTGCCAGCAGCAAGGCCAGGTATAATTCACCCCTCCACTTT. Its translation is CASSKARYNSPLHF.

This clonotype was recorded at least ten times. The rearrangement joins TRBV20-1 to TRBJ1-5, with TRBD1 identical over 8 bases. Per the germline V gene, CDR1 is DFQATT and CDR2 is SNEGSKA (reference sequence). The CDR3 contains 17 residues. V was clipped by 5 bases and J by 7 bases; unmatched bases: 19. The CDR3 DNA reads as TGCAGTGCTGGCAGGGTTGGACAGGGCGGCTTCAGGCAGCCCCAGCATTTT. Its translation: CSAGRVGQGGFRQPQHF.

This clonotype appeared many times. This chain uses TRBV20-1 with TRBJ2-7, with 8 nucleotides matching TRBD2. The germline gives CDR1 DFQATT, CDR2 SNEGSKA (reference sequence). There are 15 residues in the CDR3. Unmatched junction bases numbered 8, after V lost 3 bases and J lost 1 base. CDR3: CSASRAGGPSYEQYF. DNA of the CDR3: TGCAGTGCTAGCCGGGCGGGGGGCCCTTCCTACGAGCAGTACTTC.

This clonotype showed up many times. The V gene is TRBV10-3, the J gene TRBJ2-3, with 11 positions matching TRBD2. The germline V gene encodes CDR1 ENHRY and CDR2 SYGVKD. V dropped 6 bases and J dropped 2; count of bases not matched to a gene: 7. The CDR3 is made up of 16 amino acids. The CDR3 coding sequence is TGTGCCATCAGCCAAAGACTAGCGGGGATCACAGATACGCAGTATTTT. The encoded protein is CAISQRLAGITDTQYF.

The chain carries TRBV30 and TRBJ1-2; D gene ambiguous. Germline V gives CDR1 GTSNPN, CDR2 SVGIG (reference sequence). CDR3 length equals 12 residues. V gave up 0 bases and J gave up 2 bases, with 4 bases separating them. CDR3 DNA: TGTGCCTGGAGTGTACCCAACTATGGCTACACCTTC. It translates to CAWSVPNYGYTF.

The chain joins TRBV7-2 to TRBJ2-3; 11 positions agree with TRBD2. Per germline, CDR1 SGHTA and CDR2 FQGNSA. With V trimmed by 6 bases and J by 3 bases, 14 bases remained unmatched. This CDR3 is built from 18 residues. The CDR3 DNA follows: TGTGCCAGCAGTTTTTTTAGCGGGGGGGTATTTAGGACAGATACGCAGTATTTT. The encoded protein is CASSFFSGGVFRTDTQYF.

As for this clonotype: This may stem from a read error, because a much larger clone lies one nucleotide away. The rearrangement uses TRBV6-5 and TRBJ1-2; TRBD1 agrees at 8 bases. This CDR3 is built from 18 residues. From germline, CDR1 is MNHEY and CDR2 SVGAGI. CDR3 protein: CASSSHNPGTGLNDGYTF. The DNA for the CDR3 is TGTGCCAGCAGTTCCCACAACCCCGGGACAGGCCTTAACGATGGCTACACCTTC.

V usage is TRBV4-1 and J usage is TRBJ1-1; D is ambiguous. V lost 3 bases and J lost 3, with 11 bases in between. CDR1 is MGHRA and CDR2 is YSYEKL in the germline V gene. This CDR3 spans 14 amino acids. The CDR3 nucleotides read TGCGCCAGCAGCCAGAGGACCATTGACACTGAAGCTTTCTTT. Translating it yields CASSQRTIDTEAFF.

Many counts were recorded for this clonotype. The CDR3 bases are TGCAGCGTTCTAATAGGGGGAGCAGATACGCAGTATTTT. The encoded protein is CSVLIGGADTQYF. This sequence joins TRBV29-1 and TRBJ2-3, with D perhaps matching TRBD1 (6 bases). Germline V gene sequence: CDR1 SQVTM, CDR2 ANQGSEA. The CDR3 length is 13 residues. Trimming stripped 5 bases from V and 4 bases from J, with 13 bases between.

Ten or more counts support this clonotype. CDR3 sequence: CASSRIRTSGGYNEQFF. The DNA for the CDR3 is TGTGCCAGCAGCAGAATCCGTACTAGCGGGGGCTACAATGAGCAGTTCTTC. The V and J genes are TRBV11-2 and TRBJ2-1, with 11 bases identical to TRBD2. This CDR3 region has 17 residues. V was clipped by 5 bases and J by 3 bases; unmatched bases: 9. Germline V gives CDR1 SGHAT, CDR2 FQNNGV.

This clonotype was seen repeatedly, ten times or more. Its ends do not fully match the called genes, so a read error is possible. The chain links TRBV12-3 or TRBV12-4 to TRBJ1-1; no clear D gene. This CDR3 is built from 13 residues. The CDR3 protein is CASSFKGNDWWEF. CDR3 DNA: TGTGCCAGCAGTTTCAAGGGTAATGATTGGTGGGAGTTT.

This sequence joins TRBV18 and TRBJ1-2, with D unclear. V dropped 3 bases and J dropped 3 bases, with 17 bases sitting between them. The germline V gene has CDR1 KGHSH and CDR2 LQKENI. This CDR3 has 16 amino acids. The CDR3 loop is CASSPSQEYRDYGYTF. The CDR3 nucleotides are TGTGCCAGCTCACCCTCCCAGGAATATCGGGACTATGGCTACACCTTC.

This clonotype was observed a handful of times. The J gene is TRBJ2-7, the V gene TRBV4-2; D is undetermined. The length of the CDR3 is 15 residues. CDR1 and CDR2 (germline): LGHNA, YNFKEQ. Trimming stripped 1 base from V and 2 bases from J, with 12 bases between. CDR3 amino acids: CASSQVSQAAYEQYF. The CDR3 DNA follows: TGTGCCAGCAGCCAAGTCTCCCAGGCCGCCTACGAGCAGTACTTC.

This clonotype was counted ten times or more. V is TRBV12-3 or TRBV12-4 and J is TRBJ2-7; possibly TRBD1 for D (6 bases). V lost 3 bases to trimming and J lost 1 base, with 13 bases between them. This CDR3 contains 15 residues. The CDR3 spells CASSLGDRQSYEQYF. The CDR3 DNA reads as TGTGCCAGCAGTTTGGGCGACAGGCAATCCTACGAGCAGTACTTC.

The chain recombines TRBV13 with TRBJ1-1; no firm D call. V dropped 5 bases and J dropped 6 bases, with 16 bases sitting between them. This CDR3 region has 14 residues. CDR1 and CDR2 from the germline V gene are PRHDT and FYEKMQ (reference sequence). CDR3 bases: TGTGCCAGCAGCCCCCGAGGGCATTCCGCTGAAGCTTTCTTT. This sequence encodes CASSPRGHSAEAFF.